This T cell receptor beta chain appears in the sequencing data of a study of cytomegalovirus exposure and HLA in healthy donors. In its sample, this clone was seen a few times. The V and J ends lost 3 bases and 2 bases respectively, with 14 bases between them. Germline CDR1 reads SEHNR; CDR2 reads FQNEAQ (reference sequence). The CDR3 has 16 residues. Primers for the PCR totalled 60 Vbeta and 13 Jbeta. Method: immunoSEQ multiplex PCR; TCRdb's copy keeps in-frame clones and lacks some. Among tens of thousands of clones listed, roughly 78% were seen once. Sequencing was carried out using PBMCs. The V gene is TRBV7-9, the J gene TRBJ1-5; perhaps TRBD1 as D (6 bases). The TCR comes from a man aged 35-49 years in good health and CMV-seronegative. The CDR3 nucleotides are TGTGCCAGCAGCTTCGGGTGGGACAATGGCAATCAGCCCCAGCATTTT. It specifies CASSFGWDNGNQPQHF.